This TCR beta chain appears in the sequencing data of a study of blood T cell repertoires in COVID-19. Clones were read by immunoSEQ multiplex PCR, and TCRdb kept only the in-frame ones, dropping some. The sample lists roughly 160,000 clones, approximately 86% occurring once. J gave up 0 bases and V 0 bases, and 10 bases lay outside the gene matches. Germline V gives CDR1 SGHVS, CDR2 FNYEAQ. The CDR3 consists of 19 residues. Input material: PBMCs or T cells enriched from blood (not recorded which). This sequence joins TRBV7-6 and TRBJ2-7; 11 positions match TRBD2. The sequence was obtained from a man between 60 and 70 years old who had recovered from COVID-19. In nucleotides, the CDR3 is TGTGCCAGCAGCTTAGCGGCCCTAGCGGGAGGCTACAGCTCCTACGAGCAGTACTTC. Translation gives CASSLAALAGGYSSYEQYF.